This TCR beta chain appears in the sequencing data of a study of cytomegalovirus exposure and HLA in healthy donors. Study-wide results and limits: Most CMV-associated TCR beta chains were later found to appear HLA-restricted. Earlier analysis found most TCR beta V segments productive about 90% or about 30% of the time.

For this clone: Its antigen is not known.

CDR3 length equals 14 residues. Germline V lookup: CDR1 SEHNR, CDR2 FQNEAQ (reference sequence). V lost 1 base, J lost 0 bases, and 4 bases lay in between. The PCR ran on 60 Vbeta and 13 Jbeta primers. Original handling: In a later analysis, approximately 73 million unique TCR beta chains included roughly 11 million shared by two or more donors. TCRdb keeps only in-frame clones here, not all; method: immunoSEQ multiplex PCR. From that table come the V and J calls and clone size; the DNA was used to work out D and trimming. The sample includes about 160,000 clones, roughly 84% of them seen just once. The source material was PBMCs. The chain is built from TRBV7-9 and TRBJ1-3; no clear D gene. The TCR sequence derives from a man between 18 and 35 years old in good health and CMV-seropositive. The CDR3 DNA reads as TGTGCCAGCAGCTTAGGCAGCTCTGGAAACACCATATATTTT. Translation: CASSLGSSGNTIYF.